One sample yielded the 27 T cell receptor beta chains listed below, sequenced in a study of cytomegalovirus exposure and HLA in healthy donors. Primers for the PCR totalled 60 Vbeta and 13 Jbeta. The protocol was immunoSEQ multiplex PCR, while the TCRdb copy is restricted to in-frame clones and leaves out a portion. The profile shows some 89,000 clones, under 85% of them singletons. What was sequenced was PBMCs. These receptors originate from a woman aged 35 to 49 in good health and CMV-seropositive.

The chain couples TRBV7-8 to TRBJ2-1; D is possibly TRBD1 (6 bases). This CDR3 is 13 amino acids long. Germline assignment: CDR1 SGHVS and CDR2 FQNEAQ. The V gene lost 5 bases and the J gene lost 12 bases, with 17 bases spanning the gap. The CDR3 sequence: CASSPSKTGGQFF. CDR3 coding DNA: TGTGCCAGCAGCCCAAGTAAGACAGGCGGGCAGTTCTTC.

CDR3 in amino acids: CASSSGRETQYF. In nucleotides, the CDR3 is TGCGCCAGCAGTAGCGGGAGAGAGACCCAGTACTTC. The rearrangement links TRBV10-2 to TRBJ2-5; 8 bases map to TRBD2. This CDR3 has 12 amino acids. In germline, CDR1 is WSHSY, CDR2 SAAADI. J was trimmed by 4 bases and V by 5 bases; bases with no gene match: 0.

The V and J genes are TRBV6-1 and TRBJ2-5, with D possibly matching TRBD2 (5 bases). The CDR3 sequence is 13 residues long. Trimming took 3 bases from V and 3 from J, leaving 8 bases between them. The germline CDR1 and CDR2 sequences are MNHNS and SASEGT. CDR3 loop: CASSDVLEETQYF. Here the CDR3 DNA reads TGTGCCAGCAGTGACGTACTAGAAGAGACCCAGTACTTC.

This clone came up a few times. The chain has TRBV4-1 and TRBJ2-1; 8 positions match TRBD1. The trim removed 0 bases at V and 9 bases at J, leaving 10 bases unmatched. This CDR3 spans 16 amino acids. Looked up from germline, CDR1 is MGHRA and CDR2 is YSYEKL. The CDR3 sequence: CASSQDQGAINIEQFF. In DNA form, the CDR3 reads TGCGCCAGCAGCCAAGATCAGGGGGCTATCAATATTGAGCAGTTCTTC.

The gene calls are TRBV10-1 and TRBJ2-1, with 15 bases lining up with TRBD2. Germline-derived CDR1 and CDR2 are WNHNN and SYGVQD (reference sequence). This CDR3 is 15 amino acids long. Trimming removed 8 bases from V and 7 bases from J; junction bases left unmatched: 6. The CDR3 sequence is CASSRGTSGRNEQFF. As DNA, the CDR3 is TGCGCCAGCTCCCGCGGGACTAGCGGGAGGAATGAGCAGTTCTTC.

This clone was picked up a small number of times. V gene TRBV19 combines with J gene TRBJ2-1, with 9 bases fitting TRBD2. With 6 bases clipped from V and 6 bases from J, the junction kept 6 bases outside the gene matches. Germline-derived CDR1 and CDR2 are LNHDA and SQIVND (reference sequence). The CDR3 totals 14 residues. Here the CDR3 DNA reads TGTGCCAGTAGCCCGGGACTAGCCGTCAATGAGCAGTTCTTC. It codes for CASSPGLAVNEQFF.

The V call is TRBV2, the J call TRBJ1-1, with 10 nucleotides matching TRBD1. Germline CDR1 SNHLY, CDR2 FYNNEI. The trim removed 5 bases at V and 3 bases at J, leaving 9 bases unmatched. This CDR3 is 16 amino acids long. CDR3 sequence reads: CASSTPGQGFDTEAFF. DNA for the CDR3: TGTGCCAGCAGTACTCCGGGACAGGGGTTTGACACTGAAGCTTTCTTT.

The CDR3 nucleotides read TGCGCCAGCAGCTTGGCTCGTCTAGCGGACAATGAGCAGTTCTTC. Amino acid sequence: CASSLARLADNEQFF. The V gene is TRBV5-1, the J gene TRBJ2-1; 7 bases map to TRBD2. CDR3 length: 15 residues. V gave up 0 bases and J gave up 5 bases; unmatched junction bases: 5. The germline V gene encodes CDR1 SGHRS and CDR2 YFSETQ.

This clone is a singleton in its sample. The chain's CDR3 is CAISEGTSGRNEQFF. DNA of the CDR3: TGTGCCATCAGTGAAGGGACTAGCGGGAGAAATGAGCAGTTCTTC. The rearrangement joins TRBV10-3 to TRBJ2-1; TRBD2 aligns across 14 bases. This CDR3 region has 15 residues. Germline CDR1 reads ENHRY; CDR2 reads SYGVKD. V gave up 3 bases and J gave up 7 bases; unmatched junction bases: 2.

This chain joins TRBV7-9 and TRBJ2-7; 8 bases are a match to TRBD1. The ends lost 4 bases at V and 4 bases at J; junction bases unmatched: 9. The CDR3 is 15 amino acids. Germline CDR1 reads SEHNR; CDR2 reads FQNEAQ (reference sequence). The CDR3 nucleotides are TGTGCCAGCAGCTCGACAGGGGCCGAGAGATACGAGCAGTACTTC. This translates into CASSSTGAERYEQYF.

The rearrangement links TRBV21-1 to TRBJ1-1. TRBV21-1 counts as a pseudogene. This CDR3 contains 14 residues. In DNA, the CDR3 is TGTGCCAGCAGTGGGGGGGGATGGAACACTGAAGCTTTCTTT. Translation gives CASSGGGWNTEAFF.

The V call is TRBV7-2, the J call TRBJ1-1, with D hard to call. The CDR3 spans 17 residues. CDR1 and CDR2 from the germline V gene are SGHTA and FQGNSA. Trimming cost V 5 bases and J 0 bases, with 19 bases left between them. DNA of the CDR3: TGTGCCAGCAGCCCGGCTTTTTGGGAGTCGATGAACACTGAAGCTTTCTTT. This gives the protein CASSPAFWESMNTEAFF. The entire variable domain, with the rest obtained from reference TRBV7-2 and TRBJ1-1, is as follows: GAGVSQSPSNKVTEKGKDVELRCDPISGHTALYWYRQSLGQGLEFLIYFQGNSAPDKSGLPSDRFSAERTGGSVSTLTIQRTQQEDSAVYLCASSPAFWESMNTEAFFGQGTRLTVV.

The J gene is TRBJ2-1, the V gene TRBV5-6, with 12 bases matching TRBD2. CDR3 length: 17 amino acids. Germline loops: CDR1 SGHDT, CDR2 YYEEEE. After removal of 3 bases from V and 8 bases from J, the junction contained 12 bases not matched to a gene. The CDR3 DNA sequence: TGTGCCAGCAGCTCGACTAGCGGGAGTGGTTTTAGTGATGAGCAGTTCTTC. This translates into CASSSTSGSGFSDEQFF.

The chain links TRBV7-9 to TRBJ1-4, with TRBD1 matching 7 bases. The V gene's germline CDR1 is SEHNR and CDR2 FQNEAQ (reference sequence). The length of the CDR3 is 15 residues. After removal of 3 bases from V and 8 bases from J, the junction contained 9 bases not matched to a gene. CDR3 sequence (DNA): TGTGCCAGCAGCTTGACAGGGTCTAATCGGGAAAAACTGTTTTTT. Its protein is CASSLTGSNREKLFF.

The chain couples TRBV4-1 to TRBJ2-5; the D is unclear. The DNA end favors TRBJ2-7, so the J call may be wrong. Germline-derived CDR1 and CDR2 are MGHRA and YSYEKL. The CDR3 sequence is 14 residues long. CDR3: CASSQRPWDYEQYF. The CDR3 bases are TGCGCCAGCAGCCAAAGGCCCTGGGACTACGAGCAGTACTTC.

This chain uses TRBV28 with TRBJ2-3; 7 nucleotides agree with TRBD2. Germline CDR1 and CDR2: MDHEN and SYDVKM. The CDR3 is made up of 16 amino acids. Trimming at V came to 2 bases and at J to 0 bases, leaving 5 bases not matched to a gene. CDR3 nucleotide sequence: TGTGCCAGCAGTTTAGGGGGGGTACCTAGCACAGATACGCAGTATTTT. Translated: CASSLGGVPSTDTQYF.

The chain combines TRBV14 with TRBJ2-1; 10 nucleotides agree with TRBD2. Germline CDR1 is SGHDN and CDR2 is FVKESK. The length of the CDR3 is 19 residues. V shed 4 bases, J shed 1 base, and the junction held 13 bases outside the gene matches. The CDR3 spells CASSRKSLGLARSYNEQFF. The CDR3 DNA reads TGTGCCAGCAGCCGAAAAAGTCTGGGACTAGCGAGGTCCTACAATGAGCAGTTCTTC.

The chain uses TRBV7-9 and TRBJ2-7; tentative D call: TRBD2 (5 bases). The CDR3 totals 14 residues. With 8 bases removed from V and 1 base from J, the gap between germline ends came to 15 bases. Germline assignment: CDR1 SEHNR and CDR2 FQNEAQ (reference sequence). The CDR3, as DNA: TGTGCCAGCCAGGAAGGAGGCGAATCCTACGAGCAGTACTTC. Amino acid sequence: CASQEGGESYEQYF. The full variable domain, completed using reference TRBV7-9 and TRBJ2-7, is DTGVSQNPRHKITKRGQNVTFRCDPISEHNRLYWYRQTLGQGPEFLTYFQNEAQLEKSRLLSDRFSAERPKGSFSTLEIQRTEQGDSAMYLCASQEGGESYEQYFGPGTRLTVT.

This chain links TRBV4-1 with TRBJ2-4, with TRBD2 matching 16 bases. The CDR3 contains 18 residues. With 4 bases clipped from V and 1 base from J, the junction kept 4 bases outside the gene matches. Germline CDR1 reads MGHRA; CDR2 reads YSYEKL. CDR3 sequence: CASSPGLAGGFAKNIQYF. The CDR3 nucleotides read TGCGCCAGCAGCCCGGGACTAGCGGGAGGGTTTGCCAAAAACATTCAGTACTTC.

CDR3 protein: CASSERVTSGKGEQFF. The CDR3 coding sequence is TGTGCCAGCAGTGAACGAGTGACTAGCGGGAAAGGTGAGCAGTTCTTC. This sequence joins TRBV6-1 and TRBJ2-1; 11 nucleotides line up with TRBD2. Germline CDR1 is MNHNS and CDR2 is SASEGT. The CDR3 extends over 16 amino acids. Losses at the gene ends were 2 bases for V and 9 bases for J; bases not matched to a gene: 9.

CDR3: CASSLWDTNYGYTF. The CDR3 bases are TGCGCCAGCAGCCTATGGGACACCAACTATGGCTACACCTTC. The rearrangement links TRBV5-1 to TRBJ1-2, with D possibly TRBD1 on 6 matching bases. The CDR3 sequence is 14 residues long. The V end was cut by 4 bases, the J end by 2 bases, with 12 bases between. CDR1 is SGHRS and CDR2 is YFSETQ in the germline V gene.

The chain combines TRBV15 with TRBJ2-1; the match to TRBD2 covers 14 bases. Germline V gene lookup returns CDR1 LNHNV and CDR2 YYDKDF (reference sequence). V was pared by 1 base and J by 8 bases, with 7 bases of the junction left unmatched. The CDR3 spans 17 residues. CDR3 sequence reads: CATSRAGLAGGRDEQFF. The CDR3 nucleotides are TGTGCCACCAGCAGAGCAGGACTAGCGGGAGGTAGGGATGAGCAGTTCTTC. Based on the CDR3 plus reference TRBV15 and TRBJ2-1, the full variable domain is DAMVIQNPRYQVTQFGKPVTLSCSQTLNHNVMYWYQQKSSQAPKLLFHYYDKDFNNEADTPDNFQSRRPNTSFCFLDIRSPGLGDTAMYLCATSRAGLAGGRDEQFFGPGTRLTVL.

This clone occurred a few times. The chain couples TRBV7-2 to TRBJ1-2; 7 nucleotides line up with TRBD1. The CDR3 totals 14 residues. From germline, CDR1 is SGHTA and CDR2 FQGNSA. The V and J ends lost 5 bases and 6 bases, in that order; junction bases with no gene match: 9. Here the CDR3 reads CASSPDRSWDGYTF. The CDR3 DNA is TGTGCCAGCAGCCCGGACAGGTCCTGGGATGGCTACACCTTC.

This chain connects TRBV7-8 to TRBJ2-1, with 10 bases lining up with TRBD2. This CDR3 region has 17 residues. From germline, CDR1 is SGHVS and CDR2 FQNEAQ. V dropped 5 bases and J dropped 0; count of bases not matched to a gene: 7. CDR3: CASSPGGTSDSYNEQFF. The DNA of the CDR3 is TGTGCCAGCAGCCCGGGGGGGACTAGCGACTCCTACAATGAGCAGTTCTTC.

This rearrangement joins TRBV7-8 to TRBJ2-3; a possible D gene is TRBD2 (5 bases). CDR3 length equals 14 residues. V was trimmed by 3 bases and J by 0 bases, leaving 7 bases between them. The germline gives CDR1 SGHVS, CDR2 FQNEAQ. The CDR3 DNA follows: TGTGCCAGCAGCTTTGGCGGGAGCACAGATACGCAGTATTTT. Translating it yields CASSFGGSTDTQYF.

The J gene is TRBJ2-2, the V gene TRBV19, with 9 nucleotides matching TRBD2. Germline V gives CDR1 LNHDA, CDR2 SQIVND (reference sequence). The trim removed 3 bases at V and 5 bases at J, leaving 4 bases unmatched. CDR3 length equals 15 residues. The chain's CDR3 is CASSMAGGRTGELFF. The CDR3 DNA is TGTGCCAGTAGTATGGCGGGAGGGAGGACCGGGGAGCTGTTTTTT.

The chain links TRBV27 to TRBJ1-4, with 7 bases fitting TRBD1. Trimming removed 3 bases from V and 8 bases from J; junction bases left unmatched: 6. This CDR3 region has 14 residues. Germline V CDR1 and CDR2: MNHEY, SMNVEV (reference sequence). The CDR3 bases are TGTGCCAGCAGTTTTGCAGGGGGTGGCGAAAAACTGTTTTTT. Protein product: CASSFAGGGEKLFF.